This TCR beta chain was sequenced during a study of T cells in women clearing cervical HPV infection. For the study at large: Women with histologically confirmed HPV16-related CIN3 or worse, 2 with invasive cancer, served as cases.

As to this clone: The read halts 3 residues ahead of the CDR3 end, with the missing end drawn from the germline J gene.

The CDR3 has 14 residues. The V gene's germline CDR1 is KGHSH and CDR2 LQKENI. Trimming shortened V by 3 bases and J by 4 bases, and 12 bases separated the two germline ends. Libraries were prepared by immunoSEQ multiplex PCR; TCRdb keeps only in-frame clonotypes and omits some of them. This listing includes more than 15,000 clones. The sequenced sample was blood buffy coat. The source is a woman between 18 and 69 years old with a cervical HPV16 infection that either progressed to CIN3+ or cleared (not recorded which). This chain joins TRBV18 and TRBJ1-1; D is possibly TRBD1 (6 bases). The CDR3: CASSPYRDGTEAFF. The covered CDR3 bases are TGTGCCAGCTCACCCTACAGGGATGGCACTGAA.